These 15 T cell receptor beta chains were all obtained from the same sample, sequenced in a study of blood T cell repertoires in COVID-19. The table came from immunoSEQ multiplex PCR; TCRdb's copy has only in-frame clones and leaves some out. The table includes 300,000 to 350,000 clones, about 86% detected once. Source material: PBMCs or T cells enriched from blood (not recorded which). Every receptor here comes from a woman in her forties with acute COVID-19.

This clone was picked up one time. The genes are TRBV15 and TRBJ1-6; a possible D gene is TRBD1 (5 bases). CDR1 and CDR2 from the germline V gene are LNHNV and YYDKDF (reference sequence). The CDR3 length is 12 residues. With 3 bases removed from V and 15 bases from J, the gap between germline ends came to 12 bases. The CDR3 coding sequence is TGTGCCACCAGCAGGTCCAGGGACTTCCTCCACTTT. Its translation: CATSRSRDFLHF.

This clone turned up a few times. DNA for the CDR3: TGTGCCAGCAGCTTTATGGCGGCCTCGAATGAAAAACTGTTTTTT. Amino acids: CASSFMAASNEKLFF. J is TRBJ1-4 and V is TRBV7-2; D is uncertain. Trimming removed 3 bases from V and 5 bases from J, with 13 bases in between. The germline V gene has CDR1 SGHTA and CDR2 FQGNSA. This CDR3 comprises 15 residues. The whole variable domain, remainder taken from reference TRBV7-2 and TRBJ1-4, is GAGVSQSPSNKVTEKGKDVELRCDPISGHTALYWYRQSLGQGLEFLIYFQGNSAPDKSGLPSDRFSAERTGGSVSTLTIQRTQQEDSAVYLCASSFMAASNEKLFFGSGTQLSVL.

The chain couples TRBV5-4 to TRBJ1-2, with a possible D match to TRBD1 (5 bases). V lost 3 bases to trimming and J lost 8 bases, with 26 bases between them. The germline V gene has CDR1 SGHNT and CDR2 YYREEE (reference sequence). The CDR3 is 17 amino acids. CDR3 amino acids: CASSSQAAGSFPYGYTF. The CDR3 bases are TGTGCCAGCAGCTCCCAGGCGGCAGGGTCTTTCCCTTACGGCTACACCTTC.

The CDR3 coding sequence is TGTGCCAGCAGTGATATTATGGCGGGAGGAGGGTACAATGAGCAGTTCTTC. Translated, it gives CASSDIMAGGGYNEQFF. V is TRBV25-1 and J is TRBJ2-1; 8 bases map to TRBD2. V dropped 3 bases and J dropped 4; count of bases not matched to a gene: 11. Germline CDR1 and CDR2: MGHDK and SYGVNS. The CDR3 is made up of 17 amino acids.

This rearrangement joins TRBV11-2 to TRBJ2-5; 7 bases agree with TRBD1. Germline V gene lookup returns CDR1 SGHAT and CDR2 FQNNGV. The CDR3 runs to 13 residues. Trimming removed 3 bases from V and 5 bases from J; junction bases left unmatched: 3. The CDR3 DNA sequence: TGTGCCAGCAGCTTTAGGGGGCGGGAGACCCAGTACTTC. This gives the protein CASSFRGRETQYF.

The sample holds a few counts of this clone. The gene calls are TRBV18 and TRBJ1-2, with 7 bases fitting TRBD1. V gave up 5 bases and J gave up 1 base; unmatched junction bases: 4. Germline-derived CDR1 and CDR2 are KGHSH and LQKENI. This CDR3 is built from 14 residues. The CDR3 DNA sequence: TGTGCCAGCTCAGGCCGGGACAGTAACTATGGCTACACCTTC. The encoded protein is CASSGRDSNYGYTF.

The chain has TRBV3-1 (or the pseudogene TRBV3-2) and TRBJ1-6; D remains ambiguous. The CDR3 consists of 14 residues. V was trimmed by 4 bases and J by 8 bases, leaving 12 bases between them. CDR1 and CDR2 (germline): LGHDT, YNNKEL (reference sequence). In nucleotides, the CDR3 is TGTGCCAGCAGCCCGTCGACACCCTATTCACCCCTCCACTTT. As protein: CASSPSTPYSPLHF.

V usage is TRBV6-1 and J usage is TRBJ1-1; D gene ambiguous. Germline V gene lookup returns CDR1 MNHNS and CDR2 SASEGT. The CDR3 has 14 residues. V dropped 2 bases and J dropped 3 bases, with 10 bases sitting between them. As DNA, the CDR3 is TGTGCCAGCAGTGAACGCTTGGAGTACACTGAAGCTTTCTTT. Protein sequence: CASSERLEYTEAFF.

The chain combines TRBV4-3 with TRBJ1-2, with 8 bases aligning to TRBD1. Germline-derived CDR1 and CDR2 are LGHNA and YSLEER. The trim removed 4 bases at V and 0 bases at J, leaving 4 bases unmatched. The CDR3 is 15 amino acids. The CDR3 DNA reads as TGCGCCAGCAGCCTTGACAGGGGAACTAACTATGGCTACACCTTC. This codes for CASSLDRGTNYGYTF.

This chain links TRBV7-8 with TRBJ1-2; possible D gene TRBD1, 5 bases. Looked up from germline, CDR1 is SGHVS and CDR2 is FQNEAQ. This CDR3 contains 15 residues. V was clipped by 4 bases and J by 8 bases, with 20 bases between them. CDR3 sequence: CASSSPGRGGRGYTF. Written as DNA, the CDR3 is TGTGCCAGCAGCTCCCCGGGAAGGGGAGGACGAGGCTACACCTTC. The full variable domain, its missing parts supplied by reference TRBV7-8 and TRBJ1-2, is GAGVSQSPRYKVAKRGQDVALRCDPISGHVSLFWYQQALGQGPEFLTYFQNEAQLDKSGLPSDRFFAERPEGSVSTLKIQRTQQEDSAVYLCASSSPGRGGRGYTFGSGTRLTVV.

This rearrangement joins TRBV19 to TRBJ1-2, with a tentative D call TRBD1 (6 bases). V gave up 0 bases and J gave up 4 bases, with 9 bases separating them. The CDR3 loop spans 14 amino acids. The germline CDR1 and CDR2 sequences are LNHDA and SQIVND (reference sequence). This CDR3 is CASSIDLGAYGYTF. The CDR3 DNA reads as TGTGCCAGTAGTATAGATCTGGGGGCCTATGGCTACACCTTC.

The chain employs TRBV5-5 and TRBJ2-2; a possible D gene is TRBD2 (6 bases). V was pared by 7 bases and J by 6 bases, with 13 bases between. The CDR3 runs 13 residues. Germline values: CDR1 SGHKS, CDR2 YYEKEE (reference sequence). The DNA of the CDR3 is TGTGCCAGCGGGGCTAGCGTCGCCGGGGAGCTGTTTTTT. Amino acid sequence: CASGASVAGELFF.

The V call is TRBV5-1, the J call TRBJ1-6; unclear D gene. CDR1 and CDR2 from the germline V gene are SGHRS and YFSETQ. The CDR3 has 15 residues. V was trimmed by 0 bases and J by 10 bases, leaving 14 bases between them. The CDR3 nucleotides read TGCGCCAGCAGCTTGGTCGGGGATGGTCGCTCACCCCTCCACTTT. As protein: CASSLVGDGRSPLHF.

The chain employs TRBV7-2 and TRBJ1-3, with a weak D call TRBD1 (5 bases). Trimming pared 5 bases from V and 0 bases from J, leaving 14 bases between. CDR1 is SGHTA, CDR2 FQGNSA, per germline. There are 16 residues in the CDR3. CDR3 in DNA: TGTGCCAGCAGCCCAATTTACAGGAGCTCTGGAAACACCATATATTTT. It translates to CASSPIYRSSGNTIYF.

This clone was seen a few times. This sequence joins TRBV15 and TRBJ1-2, with a tentative D call TRBD1 (5 bases). Germline V gene data show CDR1 as LNHNV and CDR2 as YYDKDF (reference sequence). Trimming removed 1 base at V and 3 bases at J, with 6 bases between. The CDR3 covers 13 residues. The CDR3 here is CATSRGGHYGYTF. Written as DNA, the CDR3 is TGTGCCACCAGCAGAGGGGGCCACTATGGCTACACCTTC. Together with reference TRBV15 and TRBJ1-2, the CDR3 gives the full variable domain: DAMVIQNPRYQVTQFGKPVTLSCSQTLNHNVMYWYQQKSSQAPKLLFHYYDKDFNNEADTPDNFQSRRPNTSFCFLDIRSPGLGDTAMYLCATSRGGHYGYTFGSGTRLTVV.